The 4 T cell receptor beta chains below were found in one sample sequenced in a study of shared clonotypes between healthy human individuals. Sequencing used immunoSEQ multiplex PCR; TCRdb keeps in-frame clones, though not all of them. In the table there are some 2 million clones, 85% to 95% of which are singletons. Positive CCR7 selection of CD45RO-negative cells yielded the naive CD8 cells, and terminally differentiated effector memory CD45RA+ cells were excluded. Sequencing input: naive CD8+ T cells sorted from blood. The receptors shown here come from a man aged 18 to 35 in good health.

The gene calls are TRBV10-1 and TRBJ2-5, with TRBD1 identical over 8 bases. With V trimmed by 0 bases and J by 1 base, 4 bases remained unmatched. The CDR3 spans 16 residues. The germline V gene has CDR1 WNHNN and CDR2 SYGVQD (reference sequence). CDR3 coding DNA: TGCGCCAGCAGTGAGTCTGGACAGGGCCTCCAAGAGACCCAGTACTTC. Its protein is CASSESGQGLQETQYF.

V usage is TRBV28 and J usage is TRBJ1-5; D gene ambiguous. The germline V gene has CDR1 MDHEN and CDR2 SYDVKM. Trimming left V 1 base short and J 1 base short, with 8 bases between. The CDR3 covers 15 residues. Here the CDR3 DNA reads TGTGCCAGCAGTTTATTGTCTGAGAGCAATCAGCCCCAGCATTTT. Encoded protein: CASSLLSESNQPQHF.

This sequence joins TRBV27 and TRBJ2-7, with 15 nucleotides matching TRBD2. This CDR3 has 16 residues. Per germline, CDR1 MNHEY and CDR2 SMNVEV (reference sequence). Trimming at V came to 6 bases and at J to 4 bases, leaving 7 bases not matched to a gene. CDR3 amino acids: CASSRTSGGAGYEQYF. As DNA, the CDR3 is TGTGCCAGCAGCCGGACTAGCGGGGGGGCCGGGTACGAGCAGTACTTC.

V and J are TRBV7-8 and TRBJ2-7; D may be TRBD2 (6 bases). V shed 3 bases and J shed 4 bases, with 13 bases lying between them. CDR1 SGHVS and CDR2 FQNEAQ come from the germline V gene. The CDR3 is 14 residues long. The CDR3: CASSFIGGTYEQYF. The CDR3 DNA reads as TGTGCCAGCAGCTTTATCGGGGGTACATACGAGCAGTACTTC. Full variable domain (outside the CDR3, taken from reference TRBV7-8 and TRBJ2-7): GAGVSQSPRYKVAKRGQDVALRCDPISGHVSLFWYQQALGQGPEFLTYFQNEAQLDKSGLPSDRFFAERPEGSVSTLKIQRTQQEDSAVYLCASSFIGGTYEQYFGPGTRLTVT.